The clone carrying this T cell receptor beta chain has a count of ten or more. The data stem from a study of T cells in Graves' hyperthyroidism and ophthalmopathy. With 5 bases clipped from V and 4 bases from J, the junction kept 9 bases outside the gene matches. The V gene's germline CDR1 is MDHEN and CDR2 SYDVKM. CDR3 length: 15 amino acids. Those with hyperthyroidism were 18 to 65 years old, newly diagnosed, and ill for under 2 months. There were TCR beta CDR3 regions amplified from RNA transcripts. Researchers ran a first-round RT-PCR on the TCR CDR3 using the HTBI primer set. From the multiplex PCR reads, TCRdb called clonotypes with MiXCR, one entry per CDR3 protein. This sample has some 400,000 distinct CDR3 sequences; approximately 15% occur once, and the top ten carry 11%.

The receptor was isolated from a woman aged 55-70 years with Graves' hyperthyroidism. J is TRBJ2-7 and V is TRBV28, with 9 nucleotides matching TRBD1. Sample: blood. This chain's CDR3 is CASSRRGTGKYEQYF. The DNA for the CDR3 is TGTGCCAGCAGTCGACGCGGGACAGGGAAATACGAGCAGTACTTC.